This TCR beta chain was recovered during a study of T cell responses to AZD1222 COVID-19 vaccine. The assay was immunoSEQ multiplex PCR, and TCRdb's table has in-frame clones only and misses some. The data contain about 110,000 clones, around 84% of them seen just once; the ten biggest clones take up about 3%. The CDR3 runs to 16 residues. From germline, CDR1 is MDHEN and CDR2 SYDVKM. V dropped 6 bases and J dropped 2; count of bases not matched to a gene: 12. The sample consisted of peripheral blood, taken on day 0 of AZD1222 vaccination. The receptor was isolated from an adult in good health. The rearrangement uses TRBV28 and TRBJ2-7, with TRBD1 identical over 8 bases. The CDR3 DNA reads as TGTGCCAGCAGCTCGGTCGGGGCAGGGGGCGCCTACGAGCAGTACTTC. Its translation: CASSSVGAGGAYEQYF.